The 27 T cell receptor beta chains presented below share a single source sample, sequenced in a study of T cell repertoires in ileal Crohn's disease. Sequencing used immunoSEQ multiplex PCR; TCRdb keeps in-frame clones, though not all of them. Altogether around 16,000 clones are present, about 60% being singletons, with the ten largest covering roughly 6.3%. The specimen sequenced was ileal tissue. Every receptor here comes from an adult with Crohn's disease.

This clone was seen only a few times. This chain connects TRBV7-8 to TRBJ1-4; perhaps TRBD1 as D (6 bases). The length of the CDR3 is 14 residues. CDR1 is SGHVS, CDR2 FQNEAQ, per germline. V lost 2 bases, J lost 8 bases, and 12 bases lay in between. The CDR3, as DNA: TGTGCCAGCAGCTTATCCGGACAGCCGGAAAAACTGTTTTTT. It translates to CASSLSGQPEKLFF. Full variable domain (rest looked up from reference TRBV7-8 and TRBJ1-4): GAGVSQSPRYKVAKRGQDVALRCDPISGHVSLFWYQQALGQGPEFLTYFQNEAQLDKSGLPSDRFFAERPEGSVSTLKIQRTQQEDSAVYLCASSLSGQPEKLFFGSGTQLSVL.

The chain carries TRBV7-9 and TRBJ2-2, with a weak D call TRBD2 (6 bases). V lost 3 bases to trimming and J lost 6 bases, with 11 bases between them. The CDR3 extends over 14 amino acids. Germline V gene sequence: CDR1 SEHNR, CDR2 FQNEAQ (reference sequence). CDR3 in amino acids: CASSFGGTPGELFF. The CDR3 nucleotides are TGTGCCAGCAGCTTCGGCGGGACGCCCGGGGAGCTGTTTTTT.

Turning to this clone: The junction shows a germline mismatch at one end, possibly a read error. V is TRBV6-5 and J is TRBJ1-2, with 7 bases matching TRBD1. Germline-derived CDR1 and CDR2 are MNHEY and SVGAGI. The CDR3 contains 15 residues. CDR3 protein: CATSYRTGSRYGYTF. For the CDR3, the DNA is TGTGCCACCAGTTACCGGACAGGATCTCGCTATGGCTACACCTTC.

By sample share, this clone is medium-sized. This sequence joins TRBV6-5 and TRBJ1-5; D might be TRBD1 (5 bases). Germline lookup yields CDR1 MNHEY and CDR2 SVGAGI. There are 16 residues in the CDR3. Trimming shortened V by 2 bases and J by 0 bases, and 11 bases separated the two germline ends. The CDR3 DNA follows: TGTGCCAGCAGTTACGGCGGGGGAGGTAGCAATCAGCCCCAGCATTTT. The encoded protein is CASSYGGGGSNQPQHF.

This clone was observed a few times. For the CDR3, the DNA is TGTGCCAGTAGTATTGGGGACAGGAACAATCAGCCCCAGCATTTT. Protein product: CASSIGDRNNQPQHF. V gene TRBV19 combines with J gene TRBJ1-5; 8 nucleotides match TRBD1. The CDR3 is 15 amino acids. V shed 3 bases, J shed 3 bases, and the junction held 4 bases outside the gene matches. CDR1 is LNHDA and CDR2 is SQIVND in the germline V gene (reference sequence).

This clone is medium-sized (0.01 to 0.1%) within its sample. The gene calls are TRBV4-3 and TRBJ1-3; TRBD1 matches at 7 bases. Trimming at V came to 5 bases and at J to 3 bases, leaving 4 bases not matched to a gene. Germline CDR1 is LGHNA and CDR2 is YSLEER. The CDR3 covers 14 residues. CDR3 amino acids: CASSADRFGNTIYF. The CDR3 nucleotides read TGCGCCAGCAGCGCGGACAGGTTTGGAAACACCATATATTTT.

This clone appeared a few times. V gene TRBV28 combines with J gene TRBJ2-7, with TRBD2 identical over 7 bases. Germline CDR1 and CDR2: MDHEN and SYDVKM. The V and J ends lost 4 bases and 2 bases, in that order; junction bases with no gene match: 2. This CDR3 spans 13 amino acids. Here the CDR3 DNA reads TGTGCCAGCAGTTCCGGGACTACCTACGAGCAGTACTTC. Amino acids: CASSSGTTYEQYF. The full variable domain, with the rest looked up from reference TRBV28 and TRBJ2-7, is DVKVTQSSRYLVKRTGEKVFLECVQDMDHENMFWYRQDPGLGLRLIYFSYDVKMKEKGDIPEGYSVSREKKERFSLILESASTNQTSMYLCASSSGTTYEQYFGPGTRLTVT.

This clone was counted between two and nine times. The chain joins TRBV7-9 to TRBJ2-5; TRBD2 agrees at 8 bases. This CDR3 is 15 amino acids long. Germline values: CDR1 SEHNR, CDR2 FQNEAQ (reference sequence). The V and J ends lost 0 bases and 4 bases, in that order; junction bases with no gene match: 4. The CDR3 loop is CASSLAETSGETQYF. The CDR3 DNA is TGTGCCAGCAGCTTAGCGGAAACTAGCGGAGAGACCCAGTACTTC.

V is TRBV28 and J is TRBJ2-7; maybe TRBD1 (6 bases). Trimming pared 6 bases from V and 6 bases from J, leaving 18 bases between. Looked up from germline, CDR1 is MDHEN and CDR2 is SYDVKM. The CDR3 has 14 residues. The CDR3: CASSHIRDMGEQYF. In DNA form, the CDR3 reads TGTGCCAGCAGCCATATACGGGACATGGGCGAGCAGTACTTC.

The chain recombines TRBV5-1 with TRBJ2-1; D is undetermined. Germline-derived CDR1 and CDR2 are SGHRS and YFSETQ. V lost 2 bases and J 4 bases, leaving 13 bases between the germline ends. The CDR3 consists of 15 residues. CDR3 bases: TGCGCCAGCAGCTTTCTCGGAGAAGTTTACAATGAGCAGTTCTTC. Translated: CASSFLGEVYNEQFF.

The chain uses TRBV18 and TRBJ2-2, with 7 bases lining up with TRBD2. The CDR3 contains 16 residues. The junction had 7 bases not matched to a gene; V was cut back by 2 bases and J by 4 bases. Germline lookup yields CDR1 KGHSH and CDR2 LQKENI. The CDR3 DNA reads as TGTGCCAGCTCACCAGTCCGCGGGAGAAGCACCGGGGAGCTGTTTTTT. Protein sequence: CASSPVRGRSTGELFF. Supplemented by reference TRBV18 and TRBJ2-2, the full variable domain reads NAGVMQNPRHLVRRRGQEARLRCSPMKGHSHVYWYRQLPEEGLKFMVYLQKENIIDESGMPKERFSAEFPKEGPSILRIQQVVRGDSAAYFCASSPVRGRSTGELFFGEGSRLTVL.

The chain recombines TRBV10-3 with TRBJ2-7; D may be TRBD2 (6 bases). The CDR3 extends over 16 amino acids. Trimming stripped 10 bases from V and 6 bases from J, with 28 bases between. CDR1 and CDR2 (germline): ENHRY, SYGVKD. The CDR3 region is CATHPTAGPRVSEQYF. CDR3 nucleotide sequence: TGTGCCACTCACCCCACTGCGGGACCGCGAGTATCCGAGCAGTACTTC.

The chain joins TRBV5-1 to TRBJ2-6; D not certain. Trimming pared 1 base from V and 1 base from J, leaving 12 bases between. The CDR3 runs to 17 residues. The germline V gene has CDR1 SGHRS and CDR2 YFSETQ. CDR3 protein: CASSLFVGASGANVLTF. CDR3 bases: TGCGCCAGCAGCTTGTTTGTGGGCGCGTCTGGGGCCAACGTCCTGACTTTC.

In this sample, this clone turned up a few times. V and J are TRBV19 and TRBJ1-4, with D perhaps TRBD1 (6 bases). The CDR3 runs 14 residues. V lost 11 bases and J lost 3, with 16 bases in between. CDR1 and CDR2 from the germline V gene are LNHDA and SQIVND (reference sequence). The CDR3 spells CAPLQGPPNEKLFF. Here the CDR3 DNA reads TGTGCCCCTCTCCAGGGGCCGCCTAATGAAAAACTGTTTTTT.

This chain links TRBV9 with TRBJ2-5; the match to TRBD2 covers 8 bases. V lost 3 bases to trimming and J lost 2 bases; unmatched junction nucleotides: 9. The CDR3 has 16 amino acids. CDR1 is SGDLS, CDR2 YYNGEE, per germline. CDR3 nucleotides: TGTGCCAGCAGCGGGGGGCAGCGGGGGACACAAGAGACCCAGTACTTC. Translated: CASSGGQRGTQETQYF.

V gene TRBV29-1 combines with J gene TRBJ1-1; a possible D gene is TRBD1 (6 bases). The germline gives CDR1 SQVTM, CDR2 ANQGSEA. The V gene lost 4 bases and the J gene lost 3 bases, with 12 bases spanning the gap. This CDR3 has 13 residues. The CDR3 region is CSVVGHWDTEAFF. CDR3 sequence (DNA): TGCAGCGTTGTGGGACATTGGGACACTGAAGCTTTCTTT.

In its sample, this clone was seen a few times. The rearrangement uses TRBV27 and TRBJ2-1, with 9 bases aligning to TRBD1. There are 14 residues in the CDR3. Germline CDR1 and CDR2: MNHEY and SMNVEV (reference sequence). The junction had 5 bases not matched to a gene; V was cut back by 2 bases and J by 9 bases. CDR3 sequence: CASSLRDRVGEQFF. The CDR3, as DNA: TGTGCCAGCAGTTTAAGGGACAGGGTAGGTGAGCAGTTCTTC.

V gene TRBV10-3 combines with J gene TRBJ2-7, with D possibly TRBD1 on 6 matching bases. CDR1 and CDR2 from the germline V gene are ENHRY and SYGVKD. This CDR3 has 15 amino acids. V was shortened by 4 bases and J by 1 base, with 14 bases between the two germline ends. In nucleotides, the CDR3 is TGTGCCATCAGTGGAGGGGACACTAGGTCCTACGAGCAGTACTTC. It encodes CAISGGDTRSYEQYF.

This clone has a single count. J is TRBJ1-2 and V is TRBV28, with TRBD1 as a possible D gene (5 bases). The CDR3 is made up of 12 amino acids. Trimming left V 5 bases short and J 6 bases short, with 10 bases between. Looked up from germline, CDR1 is MDHEN and CDR2 is SYDVKM. The CDR3 is CASSTGFDGYTF. The CDR3 nucleotides are TGTGCCAGCAGTACAGGATTTGATGGCTACACCTTC.

V usage is TRBV7-3 and J usage is TRBJ2-7; 8 nucleotides line up with TRBD2. Germline trimming cut 5 bases from V and 0 bases from J; bases unmatched to any gene: 9. From germline, CDR1 is SGHTA and CDR2 FQGTGA. This CDR3 is 16 amino acids long. CDR3 bases: TGTGCCAGCAGCCCCATCGGGAGGGTGAGCTCCTACGAGCAGTACTTC. It specifies CASSPIGRVSSYEQYF. Based on the CDR3 plus reference TRBV7-3 and TRBJ2-7, the full variable domain is GAGVSQTPSNKVTEKGKYVELRCDPISGHTALYWYRQSLGQGPEFLIYFQGTGAADDSGLPNDRFFAVRPEGSVSTLKIQRTERGDSAVYLCASSPIGRVSSYEQYFGPGTRLTVT.

The V gene is TRBV6-5, the J gene TRBJ1-1; D possibly corresponds to TRBD1 (5 bases). The V and J ends lost 5 bases and 5 bases respectively, with 15 bases between them. From germline, CDR1 is MNHEY and CDR2 SVGAGI. The CDR3 runs to 14 residues. This CDR3 is CASSAGKGVTEAFF. CDR3 DNA: TGTGCCAGCAGTGCGGGAAAAGGGGTGACTGAAGCTTTCTTT.

The chain links TRBV11-2 to TRBJ2-7, with a possible D match to TRBD1 (6 bases). Germline V gives CDR1 SGHAT, CDR2 FQNNGV. V was pared by 6 bases and J by 2 bases, with 17 bases between. The CDR3 totals 15 residues. For the CDR3, the DNA is TGTGCCAGCAGTCCACAGGGCACCCCTACCTACGAGCAGTACTTC. Translated, it gives CASSPQGTPTYEQYF.

This clone was seen more than once but under ten times. This chain joins TRBV10-2 and TRBJ2-7, with a weak D call TRBD2 (5 bases). V lost 7 bases to trimming and J lost 3 bases, with 10 bases between them. CDR1 is WSHSY, CDR2 SAAADI, per germline. This CDR3 contains 12 residues. The CDR3 protein is CASNGDSYEQYF. In DNA form, the CDR3 reads TGCGCCAGCAACGGGGATAGCTACGAGCAGTACTTC.

This clone was observed a handful of times. The chain links TRBV4-2 to TRBJ2-7, with 8 bases identical to TRBD1. After removal of 2 bases from V and 6 bases from J, the junction contained 12 bases not matched to a gene. The CDR3 loop spans 16 amino acids. CDR1 is LGHNA, CDR2 YNFKEQ, per germline. The CDR3 protein is CASSQSPPDRAGEQYF. The CDR3 nucleotides are TGTGCCAGCAGCCAAAGCCCTCCGGACAGGGCCGGCGAGCAGTACTTC.

The CDR3 region is CSVGLASKEQYF. As DNA, the CDR3 is TGCAGCGTTGGGCTAGCGTCGAAAGAGCAGTACTTC. The chain is built from TRBV29-1 and TRBJ2-7; D might be TRBD2 (6 bases). This CDR3 has 12 residues. The V gene's germline CDR1 is SQVTM and CDR2 ANQGSEA. Trimming stripped 4 bases from V and 7 bases from J, with 14 bases between.

V is TRBV6-1 and J is TRBJ2-1, with D perhaps matching TRBD2 (6 bases). The V end lost 7 bases, the J end lost 2 bases, and 15 bases lay between the germline ends. The CDR3 extends over 15 amino acids. Per the germline V gene, CDR1 is MNHNS and CDR2 is SASEGT. The CDR3 reads CASKRARPTYNEQFF. CDR3 sequence (DNA): TGTGCCAGCAAGCGGGCTAGACCAACCTACAATGAGCAGTTCTTC.

By share of the sample, this clone is medium-sized (0.01 to 0.1%). V gene TRBV9 combines with J gene TRBJ1-5; possibly TRBD1 for D (6 bases). Germline CDR1 SGDLS, CDR2 YYNGEE. V was clipped by 3 bases and J by 3 bases, with 13 bases between them. The CDR3 totals 15 residues. The CDR3 DNA is TGTGCCAGCAGCGCCGGAGGGGGGGACAATCAGCCCCAGCATTTT. It translates to CASSAGGGDNQPQHF.